The clone carrying this T cell receptor beta chain was seen more than once but under ten times. This CDR3 is built from 13 residues. V was pared by 1 base and J by 8 bases, with 14 bases between. Per germline, CDR1 DFQATT and CDR2 SNEGSKA (reference sequence). The entry originates in a study of T-cell memory formation after mild COVID-19. TCRdb re-analysed the 5' RACE reads in MiXCR, keeping a single row per CDR3 protein. The sample includes roughly 58,000 distinct CDR3 sequences, 8% to 10% seen only once; the top ten take 1.2%. V and J are TRBV20-1 and TRBJ1-2; weak D call: TRBD1 (5 bases). The sequenced sample consisted of PBMCs or a T cell subset sorted from them (not recorded which). The source of this sequence is a man aged 18 to 30 who had mild COVID-19 (a few samples of this study predate the infection). Cell type and time point are not known. The CDR3 nucleotides are TGCAGTGCTAGAGGCGCTGGGGGGGTGGGCTACACCTTC. Residues: CSARGAGGVGYTF.